These 21 T cell receptor beta chains share one sample of origin, sequenced in a study of PD-1 blockade in classical Hodgkin lymphoma. Libraries were prepared by immunoSEQ multiplex PCR; TCRdb keeps only in-frame clonotypes and omits some of them. The table has some 19,000 clones, about 80% seen once. Each patient's relapse followed autologous stem cell transplantation, and brentuximab vedotin exposure varied. The input for sequencing was peripheral blood mononuclear cells (PBMCs), taken before the second cycle of nivolumab. These receptors were collected from a human donor with classical Hodgkin lymphoma.

This clone was counted a single time. The chain carries TRBV19 and TRBJ1-2; perhaps TRBD1 as D (6 bases). The V end was cut by 7 bases, the J end by 8 bases, with 17 bases between. This CDR3 has 13 residues. Germline CDR1 is LNHDA and CDR2 is SQIVND (reference sequence). CDR3: CASTIGGSGGYTF. CDR3 coding DNA: TGTGCCAGTACCATAGGGGGGTCGGGCGGCTACACCTTC.

J is TRBJ2-1 and V is TRBV19; D ambiguous. The V end was cut by 3 bases, the J end by 4 bases, with 10 bases between. The germline gives CDR1 LNHDA, CDR2 SQIVND (reference sequence). CDR3 length equals 14 residues. CDR3 region: CASSMGRLYNEQFF. Here the CDR3 DNA reads TGTGCCAGTAGTATGGGTCGGCTTTACAATGAGCAGTTCTTC.

The V call is TRBV27, the J call TRBJ2-3; 13 bases map to TRBD2. The V gene end was trimmed by 11 bases and the J gene end by 4 bases; junction bases not matched to a gene: 15. This CDR3 comprises 17 residues. Germline lookup yields CDR1 MNHEY and CDR2 SMNVEV (reference sequence). CDR3 protein: CASRRGWTSGGPDTQYF. DNA for the CDR3: TGTGCCTCCCGGCGGGGTTGGACTAGCGGGGGACCAGATACGCAGTATTTT.

The V call is TRBV6-1, the J call TRBJ1-6, with unresolved D. The ends were cut back, 4 bases at V and 10 bases at J, with 11 bases in the middle. Germline CDR1 is MNHNS and CDR2 is SASEGT. The CDR3 runs to 13 residues. CDR3 coding DNA: TGTGCCAGCAGTGGGGAGGCGAGGTCACCCCTCCACTTT. This encodes CASSGEARSPLHF.

This rearrangement joins TRBV10-3 to TRBJ2-1; perhaps TRBD1 as D (5 bases). V was clipped by 8 bases and J by 10 bases, with 15 bases between them. Looked up from germline, CDR1 is ENHRY and CDR2 is SYGVKD. The CDR3 totals 12 residues. CDR3 DNA sequence: TGTGCCATCTTAGTGACAGCAGGGGAGCAGTTCTTC. Translated: CAILVTAGEQFF.

This clone turned up a few times. One junction end does not reproduce the germline sequence, and a read error may be involved. CDR3 amino acids: CASSYYRGAAVF. CDR3 nucleotides: TGTGCCAGCAGTTACTACAGGGGAGCAGCTGTTTTC. The chain links TRBV6-5 to TRBJ1-2; the match to TRBD1 covers 7 bases. The CDR3 extends over 12 amino acids. Germline CDR1 is MNHEY and CDR2 is SVGAGI.

V gene TRBV4-3 combines with J gene TRBJ1-4, with D possibly being TRBD1 (5 bases). V shed 3 bases and J shed 7 bases, with 15 bases lying between them. The CDR3 has 15 amino acids. Germline values: CDR1 LGHNA, CDR2 YSLEER. The CDR3 nucleotides read TGCGCCAGCAGCCAGAATGGGGGATTCAGTGAAAAACTGTTTTTT. It codes for CASSQNGGFSEKLFF.

The chain combines TRBV10-3 with TRBJ1-1; D might be TRBD1 (5 bases). This CDR3 is built from 14 residues. V lost 8 bases, J lost 4 bases, and 17 bases lay in between. Germline loops: CDR1 ENHRY, CDR2 SYGVKD. CDR3 loop: CAIGITQGGTEAFF. The CDR3 nucleotides are TGTGCCATCGGAATTACCCAGGGTGGCACTGAAGCTTTCTTT.

V gene TRBV27 combines with J gene TRBJ1-1; 11 nucleotides match TRBD1. V was clipped by 7 bases and J by 5 bases; unmatched bases: 9. Germline V gives CDR1 MNHEY, CDR2 SMNVEV (reference sequence). The CDR3 extends over 15 amino acids. The chain's CDR3 is CASKGTGGRRTEAFF. CDR3 DNA: TGTGCCAGCAAGGGGACAGGGGGAAGGAGGACTGAAGCTTTCTTT.

V usage is TRBV4-2 and J usage is TRBJ2-2; D uncertain. The CDR3 totals 16 residues. The germline V and J ends were trimmed by 0 bases and 0 bases, with 8 bases remaining between them. CDR1 and CDR2 from the germline V gene are LGHNA and YNFKEQ. CDR3 residues: CASSQETWTNTGELFF. Here the CDR3 DNA reads TGTGCCAGCAGCCAAGAGACTTGGACGAACACCGGGGAGCTGTTTTTT.

The chain combines TRBV4-3 with TRBJ2-1; TRBD1 agrees at 7 bases. Trimming at V came to 1 base and at J to 5 bases, leaving 5 bases not matched to a gene. CDR1 LGHNA and CDR2 YSLEER come from the germline V gene. This CDR3 region has 15 residues. The CDR3 DNA reads as TGCGCCAGCAGCCAAGGGGACAGACTTAACAATGAGCAGTTCTTC. This translates into CASSQGDRLNNEQFF.

V is TRBV18 and J is TRBJ2-2; 8 bases are a match to TRBD2. The CDR3 runs to 16 residues. J gave up 6 bases and V 3 bases, and 9 bases lay outside the gene matches. Germline assignment: CDR1 KGHSH and CDR2 LQKENI. Here the CDR3 reads CASSPSTSGRPGELFF. The DNA of the CDR3 is TGTGCCAGCTCACCTTCTACCAGCGGGAGACCCGGGGAGCTGTTTTTT. The full variable domain, in which reference TRBV18 and TRBJ2-2 provide the parts outside the CDR3, is NAGVMQNPRHLVRRRGQEARLRCSPMKGHSHVYWYRQLPEEGLKFMVYLQKENIIDESGMPKERFSAEFPKEGPSILRIQQVVRGDSAAYFCASSPSTSGRPGELFFGEGSRLTVL.

The chain is built from TRBV7-9 and TRBJ2-1, with D possibly being TRBD2 (6 bases). Germline V lookup: CDR1 SEHNR, CDR2 FQNEAQ (reference sequence). With 1 base removed from V and 7 bases from J, the gap between germline ends came to 14 bases. The CDR3 is 15 amino acids. The CDR3 spells CASSLGPGVVNEQFF. The CDR3 nucleotides are TGTGCCAGCAGCTTAGGGCCGGGGGTGGTAAATGAGCAGTTCTTC.

V gene TRBV28 combines with J gene TRBJ2-3; unclear D gene. Germline-derived CDR1 and CDR2 are MDHEN and SYDVKM. Between the trimmed V and J ends, which lost 6 bases and 2 bases, there was a span of 12 bases. CDR3 length: 14 amino acids. The CDR3 nucleotides are TGTGCCAGCAGGGACCCGGGCCTCACAGATACGCAGTATTTT. Its protein is CASRDPGLTDTQYF.

The chain carries TRBV4-3 and TRBJ2-2; D may correspond to TRBD1 or TRBD2 (6 bases each). Per germline, CDR1 LGHNA and CDR2 YSLEER. CDR3 size: 16 residues. V was trimmed by 0 bases and J by 2 bases, leaving 10 bases between them. The DNA for the CDR3 is TGCGCCAGCAGCCAAGATGCCGGGGGCAACACCGGGGAGCTGTTTTTT. This translates into CASSQDAGGNTGELFF.

The chain couples TRBV5-1 to TRBJ1-1; D not certain. CDR1 and CDR2 (germline): SGHRS, YFSETQ. This CDR3 spans 13 amino acids. Trimming took 3 bases from V and 5 from J, leaving 11 bases between them. The CDR3, as DNA: TGCGCCAGCAGCTCCAACCCTGGGACTGAAGCTTTCTTT. It specifies CASSSNPGTEAFF.

The V call is TRBV6-5, the J call TRBJ1-5; weak D call: TRBD1 (6 bases). The CDR3 is 15 amino acids. Germline V gives CDR1 MNHEY, CDR2 SVGAGI. Trimming cost V 2 bases and J 7 bases, with 15 bases left between them. The CDR3 sequence: CASSYGLGGGQPQHF. CDR3 DNA sequence: TGTGCCAGCAGTTACGGGCTAGGAGGGGGGCAGCCCCAGCATTTT.

The chain carries TRBV10-3 and TRBJ2-2; D is ambiguous. The length of the CDR3 is 14 residues. CDR1 and CDR2 (germline): ENHRY, SYGVKD. The germline V and J ends were trimmed by 7 bases and 0 bases, with 9 bases remaining between them. In DNA form, the CDR3 reads TGTGCCATCAAACGGAATCCGAACACCGGGGAGCTGTTTTTT. Translating it yields CAIKRNPNTGELFF.

This clone occurred many times. The chain recombines TRBV5-4 with TRBJ1-1; D is possibly TRBD1 (6 bases). The length of the CDR3 is 14 residues. CDR1 is SGHNT, CDR2 YYREEE, per germline (reference sequence). Trimming shortened V by 0 bases and J by 4 bases, and 10 bases separated the two germline ends. Here the CDR3 DNA reads TGTGCCAGCAGCTTGGCGGGGGCGCCCACTGAAGCTTTCTTT. This encodes CASSLAGAPTEAFF.

The table lists this clone with a count of one. The chain joins TRBV7-9 to TRBJ1-2, with D possibly TRBD1 on 6 matching bases. V was pared by 2 bases and J by 4 bases, with 14 bases between. The CDR3 covers 15 residues. Germline V lookup: CDR1 SEHNR, CDR2 FQNEAQ (reference sequence). CDR3 in amino acids: CASSLYRDEFYGYTF. The CDR3 DNA follows: TGTGCCAGCAGCTTATACAGGGACGAATTCTATGGCTACACCTTC. Full variable domain (rest looked up from reference TRBV7-9 and TRBJ1-2): DTGVSQNPRHKITKRGQNVTFRCDPISEHNRLYWYRQTLGQGPEFLTYFQNEAQLEKSRLLSDRFSAERPKGSFSTLEIQRTEQGDSAMYLCASSLYRDEFYGYTFGSGTRLTVV.

The chain combines TRBV5-4 with TRBJ2-7, with 14 bases that match TRBD2. The J segment lost 4 bases and the V segment lost 4 bases, leaving 7 bases of the junction unmatched. Per the germline V gene, CDR1 is SGHNT and CDR2 is YYREEE (reference sequence). The CDR3 has 16 amino acids. CDR3 loop: CASSAGLAGGEYEQYF. CDR3 coding DNA: TGTGCCAGCAGCGCCGGACTAGCGGGGGGAGAGTACGAGCAGTACTTC. Based on the CDR3 plus reference TRBV5-4 and TRBJ2-7, the full variable domain is ETGVTQSPTHLIKTRGQQVTLRCSSQSGHNTVSWYQQALGQGPQFIFQYYREEENGRGNFPPRFSGLQFPNYSSELNVNALELDDSALYLCASSAGLAGGEYEQYFGPGTRLTVT.